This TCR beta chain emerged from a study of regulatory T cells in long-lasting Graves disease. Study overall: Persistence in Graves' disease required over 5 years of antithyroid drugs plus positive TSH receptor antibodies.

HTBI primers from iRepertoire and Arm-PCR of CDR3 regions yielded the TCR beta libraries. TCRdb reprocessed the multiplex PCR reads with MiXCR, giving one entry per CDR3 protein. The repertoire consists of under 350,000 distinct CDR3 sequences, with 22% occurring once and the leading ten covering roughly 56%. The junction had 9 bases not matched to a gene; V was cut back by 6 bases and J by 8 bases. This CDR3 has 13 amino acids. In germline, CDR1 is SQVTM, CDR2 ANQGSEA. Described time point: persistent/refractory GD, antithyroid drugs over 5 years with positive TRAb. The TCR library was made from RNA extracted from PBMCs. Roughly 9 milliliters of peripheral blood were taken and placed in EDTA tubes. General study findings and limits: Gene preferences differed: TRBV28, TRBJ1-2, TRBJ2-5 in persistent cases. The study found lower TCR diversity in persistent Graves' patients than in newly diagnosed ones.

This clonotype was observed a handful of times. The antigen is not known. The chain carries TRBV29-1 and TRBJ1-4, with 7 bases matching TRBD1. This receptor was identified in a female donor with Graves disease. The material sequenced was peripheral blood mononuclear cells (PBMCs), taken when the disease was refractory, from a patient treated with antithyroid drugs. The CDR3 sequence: CSVLGGGGEKLFF. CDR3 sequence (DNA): TGCAGCGTCCTAGGAGGGGGCGGAGAAAAACTGTTTTTT.